Below are 8 T cell receptor beta chains sequenced from a single sample in a study of identical twins. TCRdb ran MiXCR on the 5' RACE reads and lists one entry per CDR3 protein. The table has under 800,000 distinct CDR3 sequences, less than 25% seen once. These same records also appear under a second study, on T cells expressing NK-cell markers.

Sample: PBMCs. The receptors come from a woman aged 18 to 35 in good health.

The rearrangement uses TRBV5-6 and TRBJ2-1, with D possibly TRBD2 on 7 matching bases. This CDR3 has 14 amino acids. The ends were cut back, 0 bases at V and 9 bases at J, with 13 bases in the middle. Looked up from germline, CDR1 is SGHDT and CDR2 is YYEEEE. The CDR3 nucleotides are TGTGCCAGCAGCTTGGATGGAAGGGGGGGTGAGCAGTTCTTC. Its protein is CASSLDGRGGEQFF.

This chain uses TRBV29-1 with TRBJ1-4; D perhaps matches TRBD1 (5 bases). The length of the CDR3 is 10 residues. Germline V CDR1 and CDR2: SQVTM, ANQGSEA. Trimming left V 6 bases short and J 8 bases short, with 7 bases between. For the CDR3, the DNA is TGCAGCGTACAGGAGGAAAAACTGTTTTTT. As protein: CSVQEEKLFF.

The rearrangement links TRBV29-1 to TRBJ2-1, with 7 bases matching TRBD2. The CDR3 is made up of 10 amino acids. V dropped 4 bases and J dropped 9; count of bases not matched to a gene: 0. Germline V gene sequence: CDR1 SQVTM, CDR2 ANQGSEA. The CDR3 loop is CSVGEGEQFF. DNA of the CDR3: TGCAGCGTTGGGGAGGGTGAGCAGTTCTTC.

CDR3 in DNA: TGTGCCAGCGGTAAAGACAGGGCCTTCCAAGAGACCCAGTACTTC. It specifies CASGKDRAFQETQYF. V and J are TRBV6-1 and TRBJ2-5, with TRBD1 identical over 7 bases. Germline-derived CDR1 and CDR2 are MNHNS and SASEGT. The CDR3 has 15 amino acids. Trimming cost V 8 bases and J 1 base; bases outside gene matches: 10.

This chain connects TRBV6-1 to TRBJ2-1; TRBD1 aligns across 9 bases. The ends lost 6 bases at V and 9 bases at J; junction bases unmatched: 12. The CDR3 covers 15 residues. The germline V gene encodes CDR1 MNHNS and CDR2 SASEGT. In DNA, the CDR3 is TGTGCCAGCAGCCCTATAGCCGGACAGGGGATTGAGCAGTTCTTC. Translated, it gives CASSPIAGQGIEQFF.

This chain uses TRBV12-3 or TRBV12-4 with TRBJ2-1; tentatively, D is TRBD2 (6 bases). The CDR3 length is 14 residues. The ends were cut back, 1 base at V and 7 bases at J, with 11 bases in the middle. The CDR3 DNA is TGTGCCAGCAGTTTAGGGAGGACTAATAATGAGCAGTTCTTC. The encoded protein is CASSLGRTNNEQFF.

This clonotype has just a few counts. This rearrangement joins TRBV15 to TRBJ2-1, with TRBD2 matching 8 bases. The CDR3 contains 16 residues. Germline V CDR1 and CDR2: LNHNV, YYDKDF (reference sequence). Unmatched junction bases numbered 8, after V lost 0 bases and J lost 7 bases. DNA of the CDR3: TGTGCCACCAGCAGAGATTTTCGGGAGGGCGAAAATGAGCAGTTCTTC. It specifies CATSRDFREGENEQFF.

Many counts were recorded for this clonotype. The chain uses TRBV4-3 and TRBJ2-2; 8 bases fit TRBD2. Germline V gene data show CDR1 as LGHNA and CDR2 as YSLEER. Trimming removed 5 bases from V and 7 bases from J; junction bases left unmatched: 9. This CDR3 region has 15 residues. CDR3 sequence: CASSKGPGGHGELFF. In DNA form, the CDR3 reads TGCGCCAGCAGCAAAGGCCCGGGAGGGCACGGGGAGCTGTTTTTT.